This T cell receptor beta chain appears in the sequencing data of a study of CD8 T cells in ankylosing spondylitis. Whole-study results and caveats: In the blood and synovial fluid of reactive arthritis, some motif variants had been previously reported. The study looked at matched synovial fluid samples from ankylosing spondylitis patients. Disease-linked clones were reported to be significantly enriched there. Ankylosing spondylitis blood appeared to carry a characteristic TCR beta motif of fewer than 10 highly homologous variants.

TCRdb itself ran the 5' RACE reads through MiXCR, one entry per CDR3 protein. Altogether 750,000 to 850,000 distinct CDR3 sequences are present, over 9.5% being singletons, with the ten largest covering roughly 0.51%. Trimming took 7 bases from V and 0 from J, leaving 19 bases between them. The CDR3 is made up of 16 amino acids. Germline V gene sequence: CDR1 WSHSY, CDR2 SAAADI. About this clonotype itself: Its antigen is not known.

This sequence was found in a male donor with ankylosing spondylitis. The sequenced sample consisted of blood, either unsorted or a sorted T cell fraction (not recorded which). J is TRBJ2-7 and V is TRBV10-2, with TRBD2 as a possible D gene (6 bases). DNA for the CDR3: TGCGCCAGCATCGGGACTGGGGTGGGAAGCTCCTACGAGCAGTACTTC. Its protein is CASIGTGVGSSYEQYF.